A selection of T cell receptor beta chains follows, all from one sample in a study of blood T cell repertoires in COVID-19. TCRdb's copy holds only in-frame clones and misses some; the assay was immunoSEQ multiplex PCR. The sample consists of around 150,000 clones, approximately 88% of them appearing once. The material sequenced was peripheral blood. These receptor sequences come from a woman aged 60-75 years who had recovered from COVID-19. Both conserved end residues are part of each CDR3. D genes are given only for firm matches. The listing skips clone size in some rows; elsewhere it reads once, few, many or a size class.

clone size	CDR3 length	D gene	J gene	V gene	CDR3 DNA	CDR3 protein
-	13	TRBD1	TRBJ1-1	TRBV6-5	TGTGCCGCCGCGGGACAGCTGAACACTGAAGCTTTCTTT	CAAAGQLNTEAFF
-	15	-	TRBJ2-2	TRBV27	TGTGCCAGCAGTTTGGAGGGCGCGAACACCGGGGAGCTGTTTTTT	CASSLEGANTGELFF
-	14	TRBD2	TRBJ2-5	TRBV7-9	TGTGCCAGCAGCTTGATTAGCGGGGGGGAGACCCAGTACTTC	CASSLISGGETQYF
-	15	-	TRBJ2-5	TRBV11-2	TGTGCCAGCAGCTTAAGTCCGATAAACGAACGGGCCCAGTACTTC	CASSLSPINERAQYF
-	14	-	TRBJ2-2	TRBV3-1/TRBV3-2	TGTGCCAGCAGCCAAGTTCAAAACACCGGGGAGCTGTTTTTT	CASSQVQNTGELFF
-	15	-	TRBJ2-1	TRBV5-1	TGCGCCAGCAGCTTGGAGTCCCGAGGGGGGGATGAGCAGTTCTTC	CASSLESRGGDEQFF
-	13	-	TRBJ2-5	TRBV2	TGTGCCAGCAGTAGTCTCTATAAAGAGACCCAGTACTTC	CASSSLYKETQYF
-	13	-	TRBJ1-5	TRBV3-1/TRBV3-2	TGTGCCAGCAGCTCAGGGATTAGGCAGCCCCAGCATTTT	CASSSGIRQPQHF
-	12	-	TRBJ1-1	TRBV2	TGTGCCAGCAGTCCGCGAGGCACTGAAGCTTTCTTT	CASSPRGTEAFF
-	15	-	TRBJ1-5	TRBV7-2	TGTGCCAGCAGTGGGGCAGTATATAGCAATCAGCCCCAGCATTTT	CASSGAVYSNQPQHF
-	13	-	TRBJ2-7	TRBV6-5	TGTGCCAGCAGTTCGTATGCGTTCTACGAGCAGTACTTC	CASSSYAFYEQYF
few	13	-	TRBJ2-2	TRBV14	TGTGCCAGCAGCCGACAGAACACCGGGGAGCTGTTTTTT	CASSRQNTGELFF
-	18	-	TRBJ2-3	TRBV7-9	TGTGCCAGCAGCTTAGCCTCGTTTTCAGGGCAAGCCACAGATACGCAGTATTTT	CASSLASFSGQATDTQYF
once	17	TRBD1	TRBJ2-2	TRBV19	TGTGCCAGTAGTCCCCTTCCGGGACAGGGGAGCGCCGGGGAGCTGTTTTTT	CASSPLPGQGSAGELFF
-	10	-	TRBJ2-2	TRBV19	TGTGCCAGTAGCCTTGTGGAGCTGTTTTTT	CASSLVELFF
-	13	TRBD2	TRBJ2-5	TRBV10-3	TGTGCCATCAGCACTAGCGTGTGGGAGACCCAGTACTTC	CAISTSVWETQYF
-	12	-	TRBJ2-7	TRBV2	TGTGCCAGCATGGGCTACACCTACGAGCAGTACTTC	CASMGYTYEQYF
few	16	TRBD1	TRBJ2-7	TRBV7-6	TGTGCCAGCAGCTTAGAACCCGGGACAGGGCCCTACGAGCAGTACTTC	CASSLEPGTGPYEQYF
-	14	-	TRBJ1-6	TRBV19	TGTGCCAGTAGTCCGAGCTCCTATAATTCACCCCTCCACTTT	CASSPSSYNSPLHF
-	17	-	TRBJ1-3	TRBV15	TGTGCCACCAGCAGAGAGCCCCAGAAAGCGTGGGGAAACACCATATATTTT	CATSREPQKAWGNTIYF
-	16	TRBD1	TRBJ2-7	TRBV5-1	TGCGCCAGCAGCTTCACAGGGGGCTCGTCGATCTACGAGCAGTACTTC	CASSFTGGSSIYEQYF
-	13	-	TRBJ1-2	TRBV19	TGTGCCAGTAACGAGGGTGCTGTCTATGGCTACACCTTC	CASNEGAVYGYTF
-	13	-	TRBJ2-6	TRBV6-5	TGTGCCAGCAGGACTTCCGGGGCCAACGTCCTGACTTTC	CASRTSGANVLTF
once	14	-	TRBJ2-5	TRBV5-4	TGTGCCAGCAGCTTGGGGGCAGCACAAGAGACCCAGTACTTC	CASSLGAAQETQYF
-	16	-	TRBJ1-3	TRBV11-2	TGTGCCAGCAGCTTAGATCAGGGTGGCTCTGGAAACACCATATATTTT	CASSLDQGGSGNTIYF
-	16	TRBD1	TRBJ2-2	TRBV24-1	TGTGCCACCAGTGATCCCGGTGGACAGGGAGCCGGGGAGCTGTTTTTT	CATSDPGGQGAGELFF
-	15	TRBD1	TRBJ1-3	TRBV27	TGTGCCAGCAGTTCCCAGGGGGCGCGAGGAAACACCATATATTTT	CASSSQGARGNTIYF
few	14	-	TRBJ2-1	TRBV7-9	TGTGCCAGCACCGGGGCAGAACCTTACAATGAGCAGTTCTTC	CASTGAEPYNEQFF
-	15	-	TRBJ1-3	TRBV5-1	TGCGCCAGCAGCTTGGGTGGAGGGATCGGAAACACCATATATTTT	CASSLGGGIGNTIYF
-	12	-	TRBJ2-2	TRBV2	TGTGCCAGCAGTGAACTTGCCGGGGAGCTGTTTTTT	CASSELAGELFF
-	14	TRBD2	TRBJ2-1	TRBV19	TGTGCCAGTAGTCCCCGGACTAGCGGGGGAGGCGGGTTCTTC	CASSPRTSGGGGFF
few	16	TRBD2	TRBJ2-3	TRBV5-4	TGTGCCAGCAGCCCGGGGACTAGCGGGGGCACAGATACGCAGTATTTT	CASSPGTSGGTDTQYF
-	14	TRBD1	TRBJ2-4	TRBV5-5	TGTGCCAGCAGCTTGGGGGACAGGGGGCACATTCAGTACTTC	CASSLGDRGHIQYF
-	15	-	TRBJ2-5	TRBV28	TGTGCCAGCAGTTTAAGGCAGGGCGTCGCCGAGACCCAGTACTTC	CASSLRQGVAETQYF
-	16	TRBD1	TRBJ2-7	TRBV4-1	TGCGCCAGCAGCCAAGGAGTGGGACAGAGCGTACGGGAGCAGTACTTC	CASSQGVGQSVREQYF
-	13	-	TRBJ2-2	TRBV3-1/TRBV3-2	TGTGCCAGCAGCTTCACTAGAACCGGGGAGCTGTTTTTT	CASSFTRTGELFF
-	15	TRBD1	TRBJ2-7	TRBV5-4	TGTGCCAGCAGCCTCCAACAGGGGGCGTATAGCGAGCAGTACTTC	CASSLQQGAYSEQYF
-	12	TRBD1	TRBJ1-2	TRBV29-1	TGCAGCGTGTCGACAGGGACCTATGGCTACACCTTC	CSVSTGTYGYTF
-	14	TRBD1	TRBJ1-6	TRBV4-1	TGCGCCAGCAGCCGGGGACAGGGGAATTCACCCCTCCACTTT	CASSRGQGNSPLHF
-	18	-	TRBJ1-1	TRBV3-1/TRBV3-2	TGTGCCAGCAGCCGCCTACCTTCTGCCCCAAGAAGGAACACTGAAGCTTTCTTT	CASSRLPSAPRRNTEAFF
few	13	-	TRBJ1-5	TRBV4-1	TGCGCCAGCAGCCAGGACTTCGATTTTCCCCAGCATTTT	CASSQDFDFPQHF
-	13	-	TRBJ1-1	TRBV6-2/TRBV6-3	TGTGCCAGCAGTTGGGGCCAGACCACTGAAGCTTTCTTT	CASSWGQTTEAFF
-	14	-	TRBJ1-2	TRBV6-5	TGTGCCAGCAGGGGGATGGGCAGGGGCTATGGCTACACCTTC	CASRGMGRGYGYTF
-	16	-	TRBJ1-5	TRBV19	TGTGCCGTCGGGAGGGCGGCCGACCCTCGCAATCAGCCCCAGCATTTT	CAVGRAADPRNQPQHF
once	16	-	TRBJ2-7	TRBV3-1/TRBV3-2	TGTGCCAGCAGCCCGGGGACTTCCAGCAGCTCCTACGAGCAGTACTTC	CASSPGTSSSSYEQYF
-	15	-	TRBJ1-4	TRBV7-8	TGTGCCAGCAGCTTAAGTAGCAGCTTAAATGAAAAACTGTTTTTT	CASSLSSSLNEKLFF
-	14	TRBD2	TRBJ2-1	TRBV5-1	TGCGCCAGCAGCTTGAGGACTAGCGGGGGCGAGCAGTTCTTC	CASSLRTSGGEQFF
-	14	TRBD1	TRBJ2-7	TRBV19	TGTGCCAGTAGTACCCGACAGGGCGGTGATGAGCAGTACTTC	CASSTRQGGDEQYF
-	16	-	TRBJ2-1	TRBV27	TGTGCCAGCAGTTTCTTACGGGGGGCCAGATACAATGAGCAGTTCTTC	CASSFLRGARYNEQFF